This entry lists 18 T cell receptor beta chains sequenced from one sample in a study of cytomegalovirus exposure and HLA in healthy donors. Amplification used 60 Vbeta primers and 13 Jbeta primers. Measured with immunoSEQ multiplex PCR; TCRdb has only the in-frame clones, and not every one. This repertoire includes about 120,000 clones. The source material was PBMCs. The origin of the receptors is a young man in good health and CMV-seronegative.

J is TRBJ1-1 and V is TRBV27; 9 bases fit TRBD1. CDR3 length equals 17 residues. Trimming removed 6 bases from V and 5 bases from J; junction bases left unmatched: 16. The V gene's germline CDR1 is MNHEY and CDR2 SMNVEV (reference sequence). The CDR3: CASSYDPDRGLSTEAFF. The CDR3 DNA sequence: TGTGCCAGCAGCTACGACCCGGACAGGGGCCTATCTACTGAAGCTTTCTTT.

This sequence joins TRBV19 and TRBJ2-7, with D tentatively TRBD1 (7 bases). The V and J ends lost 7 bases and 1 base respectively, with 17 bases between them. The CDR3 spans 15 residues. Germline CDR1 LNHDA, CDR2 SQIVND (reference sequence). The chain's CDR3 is CASTVGAGGSYEQYF. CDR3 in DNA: TGTGCCAGTACGGTCGGGGCAGGGGGGTCCTACGAGCAGTACTTC. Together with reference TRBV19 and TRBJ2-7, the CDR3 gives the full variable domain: DGGITQSPKYLFRKEGQNVTLSCEQNLNHDAMYWYRQDPGQGLRLIYYSQIVNDFQKGDIAEGYSVSREKKESFPLTVTSAQKNPTAFYLCASTVGAGGSYEQYFGPGTRLTVT.

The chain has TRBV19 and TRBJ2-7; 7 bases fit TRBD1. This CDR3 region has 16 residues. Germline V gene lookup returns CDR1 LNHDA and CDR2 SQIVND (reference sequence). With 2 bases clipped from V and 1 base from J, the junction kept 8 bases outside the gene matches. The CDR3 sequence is CASSIQGGKMSYEQYF. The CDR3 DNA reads TGTGCCAGTAGTATACAAGGGGGCAAGATGTCCTACGAGCAGTACTTC.

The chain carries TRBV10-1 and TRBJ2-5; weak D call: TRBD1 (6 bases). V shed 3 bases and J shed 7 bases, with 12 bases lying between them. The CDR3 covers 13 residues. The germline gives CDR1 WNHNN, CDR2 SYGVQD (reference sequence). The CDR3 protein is CASSDSRGGTQYF. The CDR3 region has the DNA TGCGCCAGCAGTGATTCCCGAGGGGGGACCCAGTACTTC.

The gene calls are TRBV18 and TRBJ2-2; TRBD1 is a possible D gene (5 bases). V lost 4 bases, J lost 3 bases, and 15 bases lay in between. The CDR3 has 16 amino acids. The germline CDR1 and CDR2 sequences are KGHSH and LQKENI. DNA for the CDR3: TGTGCCAGCTCACAACTTAATCTCAGGGACACCGGGGAGCTGTTTTTT. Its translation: CASSQLNLRDTGELFF.

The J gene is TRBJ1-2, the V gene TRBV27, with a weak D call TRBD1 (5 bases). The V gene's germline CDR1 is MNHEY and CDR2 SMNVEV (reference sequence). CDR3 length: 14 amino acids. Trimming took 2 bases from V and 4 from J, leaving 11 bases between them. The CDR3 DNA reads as TGTGCCAGCAGTTTACAGGGAAACCTCTATGGCTACACCTTC. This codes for CASSLQGNLYGYTF.

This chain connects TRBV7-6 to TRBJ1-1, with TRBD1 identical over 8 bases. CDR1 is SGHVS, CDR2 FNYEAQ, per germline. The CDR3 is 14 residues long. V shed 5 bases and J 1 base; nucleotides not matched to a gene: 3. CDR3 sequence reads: CASSAGQGNTEAFF. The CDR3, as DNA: TGTGCCAGCAGCGCCGGACAGGGGAACACTGAAGCTTTCTTT.

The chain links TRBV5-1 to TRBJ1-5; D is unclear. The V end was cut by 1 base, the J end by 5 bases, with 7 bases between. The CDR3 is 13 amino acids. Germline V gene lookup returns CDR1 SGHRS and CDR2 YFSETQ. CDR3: CASSLTPDQPQHF. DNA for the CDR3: TGCGCCAGCAGCTTGACACCCGATCAGCCCCAGCATTTT.

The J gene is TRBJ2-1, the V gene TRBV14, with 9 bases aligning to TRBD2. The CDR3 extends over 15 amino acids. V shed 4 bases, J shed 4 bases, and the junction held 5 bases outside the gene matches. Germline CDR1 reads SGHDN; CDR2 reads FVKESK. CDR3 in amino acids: CASSPRGGEYNEQFF. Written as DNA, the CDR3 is TGTGCCAGCAGCCCGCGGGGGGGCGAATACAATGAGCAGTTCTTC.

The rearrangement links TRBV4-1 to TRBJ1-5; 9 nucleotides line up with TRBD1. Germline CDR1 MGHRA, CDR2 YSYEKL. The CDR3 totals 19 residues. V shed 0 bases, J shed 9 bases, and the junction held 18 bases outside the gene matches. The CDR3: CASSQDRSGGTGSVRPQHF. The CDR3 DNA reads TGCGCCAGCAGCCAAGATAGGAGCGGCGGGACAGGGTCTGTACGGCCCCAGCATTTT.

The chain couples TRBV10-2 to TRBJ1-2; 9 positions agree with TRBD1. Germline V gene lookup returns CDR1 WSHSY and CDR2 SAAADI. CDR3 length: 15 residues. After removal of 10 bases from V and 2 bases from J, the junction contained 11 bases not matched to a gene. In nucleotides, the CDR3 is TGCGCCACCTCCTGGGTAGACAGGGGGAACTATGGCTACACCTTC. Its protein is CATSWVDRGNYGYTF.

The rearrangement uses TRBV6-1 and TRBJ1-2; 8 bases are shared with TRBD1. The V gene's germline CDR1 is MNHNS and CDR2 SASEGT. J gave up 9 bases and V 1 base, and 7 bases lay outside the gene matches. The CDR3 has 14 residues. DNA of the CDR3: TGTGCCAGCAGTGAAGATGTCAGGGGGCGAAGCTACACCTTC. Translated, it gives CASSEDVRGRSYTF.

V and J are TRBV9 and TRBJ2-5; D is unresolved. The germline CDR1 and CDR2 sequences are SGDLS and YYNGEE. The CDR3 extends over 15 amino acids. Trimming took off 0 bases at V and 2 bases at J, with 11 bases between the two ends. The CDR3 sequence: CASSVDLSIQETQYF. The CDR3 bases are TGTGCCAGCAGCGTAGATTTGAGTATTCAAGAGACCCAGTACTTC.

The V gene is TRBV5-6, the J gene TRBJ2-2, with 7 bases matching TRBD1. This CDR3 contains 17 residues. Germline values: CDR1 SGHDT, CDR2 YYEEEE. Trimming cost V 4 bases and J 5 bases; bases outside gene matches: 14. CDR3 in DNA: TGTGCCAGCAGCCCCGCCGGGACAGCAATAAGAACCGGGGAGCTGTTTTTT. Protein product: CASSPAGTAIRTGELFF.

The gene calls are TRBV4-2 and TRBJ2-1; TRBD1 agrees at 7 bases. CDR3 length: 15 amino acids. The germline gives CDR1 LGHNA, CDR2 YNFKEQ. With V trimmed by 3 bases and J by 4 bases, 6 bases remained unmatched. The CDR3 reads CASSQSTGQYNEQFF. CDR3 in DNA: TGTGCCAGCAGCCAGTCGACGGGACAGTACAATGAGCAGTTCTTC.

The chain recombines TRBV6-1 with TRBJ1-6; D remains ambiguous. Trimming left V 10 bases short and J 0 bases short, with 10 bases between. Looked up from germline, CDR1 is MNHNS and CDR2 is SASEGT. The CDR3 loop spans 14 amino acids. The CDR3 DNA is TGTGCCACCGCGATTAGCTCCTATAATTCACCCCTCCACTTT. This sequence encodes CATAISSYNSPLHF.

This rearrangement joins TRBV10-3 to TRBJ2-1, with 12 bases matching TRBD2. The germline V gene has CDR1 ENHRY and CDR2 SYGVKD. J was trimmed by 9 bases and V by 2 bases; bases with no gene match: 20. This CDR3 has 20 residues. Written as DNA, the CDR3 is TGTGCCATCAGTGAGATGAGAGCGGAGTCCTCTAGCGGGAGGGCCGGTGAGCAGTTCTTC. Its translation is CAISEMRAESSSGRAGEQFF.

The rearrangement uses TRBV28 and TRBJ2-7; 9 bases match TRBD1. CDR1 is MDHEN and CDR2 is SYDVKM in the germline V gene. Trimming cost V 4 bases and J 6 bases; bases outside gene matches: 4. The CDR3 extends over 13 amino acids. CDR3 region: CASSSGQGREQYF. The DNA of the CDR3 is TGTGCCAGCAGTTCGGGACAGGGCCGCGAGCAGTACTTC.